This T cell receptor (beta chain) was retrieved from a study of blood T cell repertoires in COVID-19. Residents of under 25 US areas, aged roughly 18 to 89 years, made up the participants. Each participant's cohort was designated according to participant-reported clinical history. Resolution of symptoms, clearance, or two negative PCRs was present in recovered Cohort 3 donors. Authors' analysis steps: For nucleated cells, counts were estimated from reference gene primer amplification. Profiled with immunoSEQ multiplex PCR; TCRdb holds only in-frame clones, not every one. The V and J calls and clone size are taken from that table; D and trimming were inferred from the DNA. The table has 390,000 or so clones, 80% to 90% seen once. Material: PBMCs or T cells enriched from blood (not recorded which). The receptor's source is a man aged 18 to 29 who had recovered from COVID-19.

The CDR3 DNA is TGTGCCAGCAGTTCGGGAGAAGCGGACATTCAGTACTTC. Its protein is CASSSGEADIQYF. The J gene is TRBJ2-4, the V gene TRBV12-3 or TRBV12-4; the D gene is possibly TRBD2 (6 bases). V was clipped by 4 bases and J by 8 bases, with 12 bases between them. The CDR3 consists of 13 residues.